Each of the 16 T cell receptor beta chains below was sequenced from the same sample in a study of response to subunit inactivated influenza vaccine. TCRdb re-derived calls from the RT-PCR reads in MiXCR, one entry per CDR3 protein. This table has around 480,000 distinct CDR3 sequences, 16% appearing once. The specimen was CD4+ T cells sorted from PBMCs, collected approximately 25 months after vaccination. These receptors all stem from a man between 50 and 70 years old who received an inactivated influenza vaccine.

The chain links TRBV7-3 to TRBJ2-3; D is unclear. The germline CDR1 and CDR2 sequences are SGHTA and FQGTGA. Trimming stripped 5 bases from V and 7 bases from J, with 13 bases between. The CDR3 has 13 amino acids. The DNA of the CDR3 is TGTGCCAGCAGCCCCCCTTTTGGGAATACGCAGTATTTT. The encoded protein is CASSPPFGNTQYF.

This chain uses TRBV6-1 with TRBJ1-2, with D uncertain. Trimming left V 5 bases short and J 2 bases short, with 15 bases between. Germline-derived CDR1 and CDR2 are MNHNS and SASEGT. This CDR3 is 15 amino acids long. CDR3 amino acids: CASSTPERQNYGYTF. CDR3 bases: TGTGCCAGCAGTACCCCCGAAAGACAAAACTATGGCTACACCTTC.

In this sample, this clonotype turned up a few times. The V and J genes are TRBV5-5 and TRBJ2-3; weak D call: TRBD1 (6 bases). V shed 0 bases and J shed 4 bases, with 12 bases lying between them. The V gene's germline CDR1 is SGHKS and CDR2 YYEKEE (reference sequence). This CDR3 has 15 residues. CDR3: CASSLGPRGSDTQYF. The CDR3 nucleotides read TGTGCCAGCAGCTTGGGTCCCAGGGGCTCAGATACGCAGTATTTT.

The chain is built from TRBV20-1 and TRBJ2-7, with a weak D call TRBD2 (5 bases). The CDR3 runs to 13 residues. CDR1 is DFQATT and CDR2 is SNEGSKA in the germline V gene (reference sequence). V lost 3 bases, J lost 4 bases, and 13 bases lay in between. CDR3 sequence: CSARPGNSYEQYF. CDR3 DNA: TGCAGTGCTAGGCCGGGGAACTCTTACGAGCAGTACTTC.

This clonotype turned up a few times. The chain is built from TRBV12-3 or TRBV12-4 and TRBJ2-7, with 7 bases matching TRBD1. The CDR3 totals 13 residues. Unmatched junction bases numbered 7, after V lost 6 bases and J lost 5 bases. The CDR3 DNA reads TGTGCCAGCAGGGAGACAGGGCTCGACGAGCAGTACTTC. It yields the protein CASRETGLDEQYF.

This clonotype was seen a few times. The V call is TRBV11-2, the J call TRBJ1-2; tentative D call: TRBD1 (5 bases). Per germline, CDR1 SGHAT and CDR2 FQNNGV. The CDR3 runs to 16 residues. The V gene lost 6 bases and the J gene lost 0 bases, with 17 bases spanning the gap. The CDR3 reads CASRRPGTQTNYGYTF. The CDR3 DNA sequence: TGTGCCAGCAGGAGACCCGGGACCCAGACTAACTATGGCTACACCTTC.

This clonotype has only a few counts. The genes are TRBV9 and TRBJ1-5, with D possibly TRBD1 on 6 matching bases. The CDR3 has 15 amino acids. Per germline, CDR1 SGDLS and CDR2 YYNGEE. V was pared by 4 bases and J by 6 bases, with 17 bases between. The CDR3 coding sequence is TGTGCCAGCAGCACCAAGGGGGACATATTTCAGCCCCAGCATTTT. Encoded protein: CASSTKGDIFQPQHF.

This chain uses TRBV7-6 with TRBJ1-5; no clear D. The ends were cut back, 5 bases at V and 1 base at J, with 9 bases in the middle. The CDR3 is 14 amino acids. CDR1 SGHVS and CDR2 FNYEAQ come from the germline V gene. CDR3 loop: CASSVGFSNQPQHF. CDR3 nucleotide sequence: TGTGCCAGCAGCGTCGGGTTCAGCAATCAGCCCCAGCATTTT.

The chain couples TRBV6-2 or TRBV6-3 to TRBJ2-7; 12 nucleotides agree with TRBD1. The CDR3 is 17 amino acids. With V trimmed by 0 bases and J by 4 bases, 7 bases remained unmatched. Germline CDR1 and CDR2: MNHEY and SVGEGT. CDR3 DNA sequence: TGTGCCAGCAGTTACTCGATAACGGGACAGGGGGCTTACGAGCAGTACTTC. This sequence encodes CASSYSITGQGAYEQYF.

The rearrangement links TRBV5-1 to TRBJ2-5; D ambiguous. The CDR3 is 15 amino acids. The V and J ends lost 4 bases and 4 bases respectively, with 17 bases between them. Germline CDR1 and CDR2: SGHRS and YFSETQ. CDR3 sequence reads: CASSPQYLPRETQYF. The CDR3 DNA sequence: TGCGCCAGCAGCCCGCAGTACTTACCTAGAGAGACCCAGTACTTC.

Only a few counts were recorded for this clonotype. The chain joins TRBV6-5 to TRBJ2-1; a weak D match, TRBD2 (7 bases). The length of the CDR3 is 14 residues. Germline V gives CDR1 MNHEY, CDR2 SVGAGI. Trimming took off 0 bases at V and 6 bases at J, with 9 bases between the two ends. The CDR3 loop reads CASSYSGGPNEQFF. CDR3 nucleotides: TGTGCCAGCAGTTACTCCGGGGGGCCCAATGAGCAGTTCTTC.

This clonotype was seen a handful of times. The CDR3 bases are TGCGCCAGCAGCCAATCGACGGGGCGGGTCACAGATACGCAGTATTTT. Its translation is CASSQSTGRVTDTQYF. This chain joins TRBV4-1 and TRBJ2-3, with D tentatively TRBD1 or TRBD2 (5 bases each). Germline V CDR1 and CDR2: MGHRA, YSYEKL. This CDR3 spans 16 amino acids. Trimming left V 2 bases short and J 2 bases short, with 14 bases between.

This clonotype was counted many times. The rearrangement joins TRBV21-1 to TRBJ2-7; the table's D call of TRBD1 was not tested on the DNA. TRBV21-1 is termed a pseudogene. This CDR3 contains 13 residues. The CDR3 loop reads CASSKFFAREQYF. CDR3 bases: TGTGCCAGCAGCAAGTTTTTCGCCCGAGAGCAGTACTTC.

This clonotype was observed a few times. The genes are TRBV6-5 and TRBJ2-3; D is perhaps TRBD1 or TRBD2 (5 bases each). Between the trimmed V and J ends, which lost 4 bases and 0 bases, there was a span of 11 bases. The CDR3 is 15 amino acids. Germline V gene sequence: CDR1 MNHEY, CDR2 SVGAGI. The CDR3 here is CASSSRGTSTDTQYF. In DNA, the CDR3 is TGTGCCAGCAGTTCCCGGGGCACCAGCACAGATACGCAGTATTTT.

This clonotype was picked up many times. This sequence joins TRBV5-1 and TRBJ1-5; D unclear. CDR3 size: 14 residues. Trimming cost V 0 bases and J 4 bases, with 8 bases left between them. The germline gives CDR1 SGHRS, CDR2 YFSETQ. CDR3 DNA: TGCGCCAGCAGCTTGGAGGGTAATAATCAGCCCCAGCATTTT. Its protein is CASSLEGNNQPQHF.

This clonotype was seen a few times. The chain joins TRBV20-1 to TRBJ1-3, with 7 bases aligning to TRBD1. J was trimmed by 13 bases and V by 0 bases; bases with no gene match: 6. CDR1 and CDR2 from the germline V gene are DFQATT and SNEGSKA (reference sequence). There are 12 residues in the CDR3. For the CDR3, the DNA is TGCAGTGCTAGAGATGCCCCAGGGGGGATATATTTT. Amino acids: CSARDAPGGIYF.